The clone carrying this TCR beta chain was counted a few times. Here immunoSEQ multiplex PCR was the method, and the copy in TCRdb shows in-frame clones only, minus some. The sample shows approximately 99,000 clones, 79% of them seen only once. The data were taken from a study of blood T cell repertoires in COVID-19. The CDR3 loop spans 12 amino acids. V lost 3 bases and J lost 8, with 8 bases in between. CDR1 is SNHLY, CDR2 FYNNEI, per germline. The rearrangement links TRBV2 to TRBJ2-4; D unresolved. The sequencing input was peripheral blood. The origin of this receptor is a woman aged 80 or over with active or convalescent COVID-19. CDR3 loop: CASSDRSYIQYF. The CDR3 coding sequence is TGTGCCAGCAGTGACCGGAGTTACATTCAGTACTTC.